The subject of this entry is one T cell receptor beta chain. Its cognate antigen is unknown. The sample is drawn from a study of a mutant IDH1 vaccine in newly diagnosed glioma. For the study at large: Pretreatment consisted of radiotherapy, temozolomide, or both, with most receiving both.

Specified time point: week 11, during vaccination. Each dose of the vaccine consisted of 300 ug of mutant IDH1 20-mer peptide, with topical imiquimod. CDR1 is MNHNY and CDR2 is SVGAGI in the germline V gene (reference sequence). Germline trimming cut 5 bases from V and 1 base from J; bases unmatched to any gene: 4. The CDR3 spans 16 residues. Sequencing used immunoSEQ multiplex PCR; TCRdb keeps in-frame clones, though not all of them. This table holds around 33,000 clones, 90% found once. V and J are TRBV6-6 and TRBJ2-2, with 10 positions matching TRBD2. This sequence was found in a young man with glioma. This specimen consisted of PBMCs, obtained from a glioma patient whose treatment included an IDH1 peptide vaccine. The CDR3 is CASSPRLAGNTGELFF. The CDR3 DNA follows: TGTGCCAGCAGTCCGCGACTAGCGGGGAACACCGGGGAGCTGTTTTTT.